The next 2 T cell receptor beta chains were all read from a single sample in a study of cytomegalovirus exposure and HLA in healthy donors. Profiled with immunoSEQ multiplex PCR; TCRdb holds only in-frame clones, not every one. In the table there are over 110,000 clones, around 84% of which are singletons. The sample comprised PBMCs. These receptors all come from a man between 18 and 29 years old in good health and CMV-seropositive.

CDR3 nucleotides: TGTGCCAGCAGTTTTGGGCTCAATGAGCAGTTCTTC. Protein sequence: CASSFGLNEQFF. This chain connects TRBV27 to TRBJ2-1, with D hard to call. V was pared by 3 bases and J by 6 bases, with 6 bases between. The CDR3 totals 12 residues. Germline V gene sequence: CDR1 MNHEY, CDR2 SMNVEV (reference sequence).

The chain employs TRBV19 and TRBJ2-1; TRBD1 aligns across 7 bases. The CDR3 has 16 amino acids. Unmatched junction bases numbered 9, after V lost 6 bases and J lost 1 base. Germline loops: CDR1 LNHDA, CDR2 SQIVND (reference sequence). The CDR3 sequence: CASRIYGTESYNEQFF. The CDR3 region has the DNA TGTGCCAGTAGAATCTACGGGACAGAGTCCTACAATGAGCAGTTCTTC. The whole variable domain, remainder taken from reference TRBV19 and TRBJ2-1, is DGGITQSPKYLFRKEGQNVTLSCEQNLNHDAMYWYRQDPGQGLRLIYYSQIVNDFQKGDIAEGYSVSREKKESFPLTVTSAQKNPTAFYLCASRIYGTESYNEQFFGPGTRLTVL.